The next 3 T cell receptor beta chains were all read from a single sample in a study of T cell responses to AZD1222 COVID-19 vaccine. The protocol was immunoSEQ multiplex PCR, while the TCRdb copy is restricted to in-frame clones and leaves out a portion. The data show roughly 130,000 clones, more than 85% seen once. The material sequenced was peripheral blood, taken 28 days after the second AZD1222 dose. These receptors originate from an adult who received the AZD1222 COVID-19 vaccine.

The chain uses TRBV12-3 or TRBV12-4 and TRBJ1-4, with D possibly being TRBD1 (6 bases). The CDR3 sequence is 12 residues long. Trimming pared 6 bases from V and 8 bases from J, leaving 10 bases between. The CDR3 DNA sequence: TGTGCCAGCAGGTCGGACAGCGAAAAACTGTTTTTT. It specifies CASRSDSEKLFF.

The genes are TRBV4-3 and TRBJ2-7, with D unresolved. V was shortened by 0 bases and J by 2 bases, with 8 bases between the two germline ends. Germline V gene lookup returns CDR1 LGHNA and CDR2 YSLEER. The CDR3 extends over 14 amino acids. CDR3 loop: CASSQDAVAYEQYF. CDR3 in DNA: TGCGCCAGCAGCCAAGATGCTGTCGCCTACGAGCAGTACTTC.

The V gene is TRBV5-6, the J gene TRBJ2-1; 9 bases map to TRBD2. Germline V gene sequence: CDR1 SGHDT, CDR2 YYEEEE. The CDR3 covers 16 residues. V lost 0 bases and J lost 2; bases outside the gene matches: 3. DNA for the CDR3: TGTGCCAGCAGCTTGGAGATAGCGGGGGCCTACAATGAGCAGTTCTTC. Its translation is CASSLEIAGAYNEQFF.